This TCR beta chain was recovered during a study of sequential checkpoint blockade in melanoma (dated by TCRdb to between 2018 and 2020). About the full investigation: Patients were randomized 1:1 to first-line nivolumab followed by ipilimumab (arm A) or ipilimumab followed by nivolumab (arm B). Maintenance nivolumab came after both trial sequences.

TCRbeta CDR3 regions were immunosequenced from genomic DNA with the immunoSEQ Assay. Prior to high-throughput sequencing, genomic DNA was amplified by bias-controlled multiplex PCR. The original pipeline was this. To quantify the absolute abundance of each unique TCRbeta CDR3 region, the sequences were collapsed and filtered. Clonality was defined as 1 minus Pielou's evenness and was calculated using productive rearrangements only. A previously published method was used to identify clones with significantly greater frequencies in on-treatment samples than in baseline samples. The clones in this table, taken by TCRdb from immuneACCESS, are in-frame only. Not every clone is retained; where verified, under half of the shortfall comes from an unresolved V gene, and the cause of the rest is unknown. V and J calls plus clone size are reproduced from that table; the DNA served to infer D and trimming. The sample records 25,000 to 30,000 clones, 83% of which are singletons. The top ten constitute roughly a sixth of the sample.

General findings and caveats noted by the study authors: The response-prediction model combining TCR metrics and mutation burden needs validation in larger, independent patient cohorts.

In its sample, this clone was seen once. The antigen it binds to is not known. At one end, the junction sequence differs from germline, possibly due to a read error. Reading the label with the study, this specimen's treatment or condition is: randomized to nivolumab then ipilimumab (arm A) or the reverse (arm B). Prior DNA-damaging chemotherapy had not been received by any trial patient. Live CD3+CD8+ cells negative for CD19 and CD56 were sorted from thawed PBMCs on a FACS Aria II flow cytometer. Samples were obtained from patients with melanoma enrolled in CheckMate 064, a randomized, open-label phase II trial of sequential checkpoint blockade. Peripheral blood mononuclear cells were obtained through leukapheresis, purified using Ficoll-Paque, and frozen in human serum containing approximately 9.3% DMSO. Immediately after sorting, the purity of the sorted blood CD3+CD8+ cells was confirmed to be >98%, and DNA was then extracted.

Counted from cysteine to phenylalanine, this CDR3 has 16 amino acids. This entry keeps only the CDR3 DNA: 48 bases, framed from base 1. CDR1 and CDR2, looked up from the germline V gene, are SGHTA and FQGNSA. The rearranged chain carries TRBV7-2 and TRBJ2-7; the best D guess is TRBD2, with 6 bases matching. The input for sequencing was CD8+ T cells sorted from blood (inferred from file names), taken from a patient given nivolumab and ipilimumab in sequence. This receptor was obtained from a human donor with melanoma. The CDR3 is CASSFEAGPNSYEQYF. The DNA reads as follows: TGCGCCAGCAGTTTCGAGGCGGGGCCCAACTCCTACGAGCAGTACTTC.